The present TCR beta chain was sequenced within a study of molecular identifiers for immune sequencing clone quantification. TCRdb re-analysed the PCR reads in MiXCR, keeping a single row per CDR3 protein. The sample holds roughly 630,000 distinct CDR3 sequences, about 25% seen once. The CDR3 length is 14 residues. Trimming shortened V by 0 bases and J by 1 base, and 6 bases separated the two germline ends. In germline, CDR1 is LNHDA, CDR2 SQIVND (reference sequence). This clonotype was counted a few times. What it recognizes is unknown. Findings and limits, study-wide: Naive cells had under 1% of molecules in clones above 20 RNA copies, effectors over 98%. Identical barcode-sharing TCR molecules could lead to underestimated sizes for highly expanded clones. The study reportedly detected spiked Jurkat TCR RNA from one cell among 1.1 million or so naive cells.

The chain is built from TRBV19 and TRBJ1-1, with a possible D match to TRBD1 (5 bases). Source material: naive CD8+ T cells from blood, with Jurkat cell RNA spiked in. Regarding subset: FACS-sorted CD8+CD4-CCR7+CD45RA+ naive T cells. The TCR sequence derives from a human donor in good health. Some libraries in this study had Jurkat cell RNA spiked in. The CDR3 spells CASSIDRANTEAFF. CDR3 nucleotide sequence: TGTGCCAGTAGTATAGACAGGGCGAACACTGAAGCTTTCTTT.